Each of the 15 T cell receptor beta chains below was sequenced from the same sample in a study of a mutant IDH1 vaccine in newly diagnosed glioma (dated by TCRdb to the early 2020s). Preparation of the library involved the immunoSEQ multiplex PCR assay. TCRdb provides this immuneACCESS table in a form limited to in-frame rearrangements. Some clones are lacking; in checked studies, under half of them reflect an unresolved V gene, and why the rest are absent is not known. This sample holds 60,000 or so clones; under 90% were observed only once. Clones ranked in the top ten supply about 4.1% of the sample. These receptors' targets are unknown. This specimen's time point label, per the study, means: week 35, safety follow-up. A 20-mer mutant IDH1 peptide at 300 micrograms in Montanide made up each vaccine dose, which was injected subcutaneously together with topical imiquimod. Source: PBMCs, taken from a glioma patient whose treatment included an IDH1 peptide vaccine. These receptors all stem from a man aged 25 to 45 with glioma.

The chain carries TRBV5-1 and TRBJ1-4; no clear D. Looked up from germline, CDR1 is SGHRS and CDR2 is YFSETQ. CDR3 length: 14 residues. Trimming removed 0 bases from V and 3 bases from J, with 6 bases in between. The CDR3 DNA reads TGCGCCAGCAGCTTGGGACGGCCTAATGAAAAACTGTTTTTT. Protein product: CASSLGRPNEKLFF.

This chain connects TRBV5-8 to TRBJ1-2; D gene uncertain. Germline V gene lookup returns CDR1 SGHTS and CDR2 YDEGEE. CDR3 length equals 16 residues. Between the trimmed V and J ends, which lost 1 base and 5 bases, there was a span of 18 bases. The CDR3 loop reads CASSLSPATMAYGYTF. DNA of the CDR3: TGTGCCAGCAGCTTGTCCCCTGCGACGATGGCTTATGGCTACACCTTC.

The chain couples TRBV19 to TRBJ1-2, with TRBD1 identical over 8 bases. Unmatched junction bases numbered 6, after V lost 2 bases and J lost 4 bases. CDR3 length: 15 residues. The germline V gene encodes CDR1 LNHDA and CDR2 SQIVND (reference sequence). CDR3 nucleotides: TGTGCCAGTAGTATACAGGGGGCGTTGGGCTATGGCTACACCTTC. Encoded protein: CASSIQGALGYGYTF.

The gene calls are TRBV5-4 and TRBJ2-2, with D possibly being TRBD1 or TRBD2 (5 bases each). There are 13 residues in the CDR3. CDR1 and CDR2 from the germline V gene are SGHNT and YYREEE (reference sequence). The CDR3: CVWYHGATGELFF. In DNA, the CDR3 is TGTGTTTGGTACCACGGGGCCACCGGGGAGCTGTTTTTT.

This clone appeared once. This chain uses TRBV25-1 with TRBJ2-3; 10 bases map to TRBD2. The CDR3 covers 18 residues. V dropped 0 bases and J dropped 0; count of bases not matched to a gene: 6. Germline lookup yields CDR1 MGHDK and CDR2 SYGVNS. The CDR3 loop reads CASSEYSIAGGSTDTQYF. The CDR3 DNA follows: TGTGCCAGCAGTGAATACAGCATAGCGGGGGGAAGCACAGATACGCAGTATTTT.

The chain couples TRBV7-8 to TRBJ1-5; tentatively, D is TRBD1 (6 bases). Trimming removed 2 bases at V and 6 bases at J, with 14 bases between. The CDR3 spans 15 residues. The germline V gene encodes CDR1 SGHVS and CDR2 FQNEAQ. CDR3 in DNA: TGTGCCAGCAGCTTACGAGGGGGTGGGGGTCAGCCCCAGCATTTT. Residues: CASSLRGGGGQPQHF.

V and J are TRBV7-2 and TRBJ1-2; weak D call: TRBD1 (6 bases). Per the germline V gene, CDR1 is SGHTA and CDR2 is FQGNSA. The CDR3 loop spans 12 amino acids. V lost 5 bases, J lost 5 bases, and 9 bases lay in between. For the CDR3, the DNA is TGTGCCAGCAGCCGGGACACTTATGGCTACACCTTC. It codes for CASSRDTYGYTF. Together with reference TRBV7-2 and TRBJ1-2, the CDR3 gives the full variable domain: GAGVSQSPSNKVTEKGKDVELRCDPISGHTALYWYRQSLGQGLEFLIYFQGNSAPDKSGLPSDRFSAERTGGSVSTLTIQRTQQEDSAVYLCASSRDTYGYTFGSGTRLTVV.

J is TRBJ1-2 and V is TRBV4-1; TRBD1 matches at 9 bases. After removal of 4 bases from V and 6 bases from J, the junction contained 15 bases not matched to a gene. This CDR3 is built from 17 residues. Looked up from germline, CDR1 is MGHRA and CDR2 is YSYEKL. The CDR3 region is CASSLRVSGTGFDGYTF. The CDR3 DNA reads TGCGCCAGCAGCCTTAGAGTCTCCGGGACAGGGTTTGATGGCTACACCTTC.

In this sample, this clone turned up once. Here the CDR3 DNA reads TGTGCCAGCAGCCCACGTATTGGGACGGTTGGGGAGACCCAGTACTTC. Amino acids: CASSPRIGTVGETQYF. The rearrangement joins TRBV4-2 to TRBJ2-5; the D gene could be TRBD1 or TRBD2 (5 bases each). The V end lost 4 bases, the J end lost 5 bases, and 20 bases lay between the germline ends. Germline CDR1 is LGHNA and CDR2 is YNFKEQ. The CDR3 extends over 16 amino acids.

The chain employs TRBV12-5 and TRBJ2-1, with D perhaps TRBD2 (5 bases). CDR3 length: 18 residues. The V gene lost 0 bases and the J gene lost 7 bases, with 22 bases spanning the gap. CDR1 LGHNT and CDR2 FRNRAP come from the germline V gene. CDR3 in DNA: TGTGCTAGTGGTTTGGTACTTGAAGGGAGCCCCCTTTTGAATGAGCAGTTCTTC. Its translation: CASGLVLEGSPLLNEQFF.

The chain links TRBV28 to TRBJ2-7; 7 bases are a match to TRBD1. Germline trimming cut 4 bases from V and 4 bases from J; bases unmatched to any gene: 1. Germline V gene lookup returns CDR1 MDHEN and CDR2 SYDVKM. The CDR3 is made up of 12 amino acids. The CDR3 nucleotides are TGTGCCAGCAGTTGGACAGGATACGAGCAGTACTTC. Translation gives CASSWTGYEQYF.

This chain links TRBV7-9 with TRBJ1-5, with no clear D. Trimming shortened V by 4 bases and J by 2 bases, and 15 bases separated the two germline ends. The germline V gene has CDR1 SEHNR and CDR2 FQNEAQ (reference sequence). The CDR3 length is 16 residues. CDR3 residues: CASSYQEVRGNQPQHF. In DNA form, the CDR3 reads TGTGCCAGCAGCTACCAGGAGGTTAGGGGCAATCAGCCCCAGCATTTT.

The J gene is TRBJ2-5, the V gene TRBV6-5, with a weak D call TRBD2 (6 bases). This CDR3 is built from 15 residues. CDR1 and CDR2 from the germline V gene are MNHEY and SVGAGI. Trimming cost V 0 bases and J 5 bases, with 13 bases left between them. Written as DNA, the CDR3 is TGTGCCAGCAGTTACTCGGGGGGATTCAGGGAGACCCAGTACTTC. Translated: CASSYSGGFRETQYF.

A few counts support this clone. The V and J genes are TRBV7-7 and TRBJ1-1, with D hard to call. CDR1 and CDR2 from the germline V gene are SSHAT and FNYEAQ (reference sequence). The CDR3 spans 15 residues. The ends were cut back, 2 bases at V and 1 base at J, with 11 bases in the middle. CDR3 in amino acids: CASSLIGRGNTEAFF. The CDR3 DNA sequence: TGTGCCAGCAGCTTAATCGGACGGGGGAACACTGAAGCTTTCTTT. The full variable domain, in which reference TRBV7-7 and TRBJ1-1 provide the parts outside the CDR3, is GAGVSQSPRYKVTKRGQDVTLRCDPISSHATLYWYQQALGQGPEFLTYFNYEAQPDKSGLPSDRFSAERPEGSISTLTIQRTEQRDSAMYRCASSLIGRGNTEAFFGQGTRLTVV.

The CDR3, as DNA: TGTGCCAGTTCACAGGGGGCGTCCTATGGCTACACCTTC. Amino acid sequence: CASSQGASYGYTF. J is TRBJ1-2 and V is TRBV2, with 9 bases lining up with TRBD1. This CDR3 spans 13 amino acids. V lost 9 bases, J lost 4 bases, and 6 bases stayed unmatched. Germline V gene lookup returns CDR1 SNHLY and CDR2 FYNNEI.